Here is one T cell receptor (beta chain) with its context. What antigen it recognizes has not been identified. Base qualities are not recorded, but no much larger clone differs from it by a single base. V is cut back by 4 bases and J by 7 bases, with 13 bases in the junction unmatched. The CDR3 numbers 15 residues from cysteine through phenylalanine. The sequence is cut down to CDR3 DNA, 45 bases in frame from base 1. The CDR1 and CDR2 encoded by the germline V gene are SGDLS and YYNGEE. The entry originates in a study of cytomegalovirus exposure and HLA in healthy donors (dated by TCRdb to about 2017). As for the study more broadly: An earlier analysis of a few hundred of the donors reported 276 Gb of sequence data and 117 million unique TCR beta sequences obtained from approximately 180 million T cells. Around 320 gigabases of sequencing data and approximately 93 million unique TCR sequences were included in an early release covering under 650 HLA-typed donors. Among the roughly 400 genotyped donors, roughly 80% belonged to the genetic ancestry cluster associated with self-reported Caucasian donors. The study aimed to test whether signatures of past pathogen exposure could be identified by cataloging public T cell receptors. The study profiled the T cell repertoires of 550 to 700 subjects by immunosequencing and related them to cytomegalovirus serostatus. A separate validation cohort of roughly 120 different subjects was used in addition to the roughly 670-subject first cohort. To predict cytomegalovirus infection status, the study brought together high-throughput TCR immunosequencing, statistical association of individual TCRs with disease status, and machine learning. A later analysis re-analyzed previously published TCR beta repertoires from about 730 donors and added high-resolution HLA genotyping to study TCR occurrence patterns. The later analysis used no new phenotypic data to find candidate immune exposures, relying instead on TCR beta sequences and their occurrence across donors. To decide whether each TCR beta V gene segment behaved as functional or pseudogenic, an earlier analysis of approximately 600 of the donors relied on high-throughput TCR beta sequencing. Alongside the repertoire data, information on donor age, sex, ethnicity and CMV serostatus was compiled. A later genetic analysis used genome-wide SNP genotypes for about 60% of the roughly 700 donors, treating that subset as a discovery cohort. Every repertoire in the discovery cohort had been generated on one and the same sequencing platform. HLA typing included class I and class II loci at four-digit resolution. Typing coverage differed by locus: A, B, C, DRB1 and DQB1 were typed in roughly 629-630 donors, DQA1 in approximately 520, DPA1 in some 600, and DPB1 in approximately 450. Roughly 5 DR-DQ haplotypes were treated as single units for association and clustering because of strong linkage in the cohort. On average, 235,054 unique TCR beta nucleotide sequences were sequenced per donor among some 430 genotyped donors of the cohort, with approximately 18% of those sequences being non-productive. On the study overall, not on this receptor specifically: In a later analysis, HLA-associated TCR beta chains were found to be more clonally expanded and to have lower generation probabilities than equally common non-associated chains. In a later analysis, most CMV-associated TCR beta chains were found to appear HLA-restricted, with HLA associations seemingly driven largely by CMV exposure. In vitro tests confirmed that a few of the cytomegalovirus-associated TCR beta chains recognize cytomegalovirus antigens. According to a later genetic analysis, donors in an Asian-associated ancestry cluster had fewer N-insertions in productive TCRs than the approximately 650-donor mean. A later analysis found that TCR association rates varied across HLA loci, with DRB1 alleles showing the most associated TCRs and HLA-C alleles the fewest. A total of around 150 TCR beta chains were listed by the study as associated with cytomegalovirus. It was suggested by the authors that the approach could potentially be generalized to other disease states and immunological phenotypes. Most TCR sequences were observed very rarely across donors, whereas some public TCRs were present in many individuals. The classifier was reported to diagnose cytomegalovirus status with high specificity and sensitivity in both the original cohort and the validation cohort. The earlier analysis of nearly 600 of the donors excluded about 16 rarely observed V segments, including chromosome 9 orphons, because counts were too low. The sequencing pipeline was judged likely to have produced a cluster of highly shared sequence variants as a technical artifact. Broadly in line with IMGT annotations, most TCR beta V segments showed up in productive rearrangements about 87% or about 30% of the time in an earlier analysis of several hundred of the donors. Specific HLA alleles were associated with around 18,000 TCR beta sequences at a false discovery rate of 0.05 in a later analysis. Assigning TCR associations to individual alleles was difficult when HLA alleles, especially DR and DQ, strongly co-occurred. In this cohort, only TCR beta chains were sequenced, and detectable features were limited by the absence of alpha or paired-chain data. Presence/absence analyses assumed roughly uniform sequencing depth across donors, an assumption that may not hold. Because HLA typing was unavailable for some donors at each locus, only the typed subset was used in association tests. A further reported finding was that TCR beta sequences accurately predicted the HLA-A and HLA-B alleles for most subjects in the first cohort. Some IMGT-functional V segments, including TRBV6-2 and TRBV6-3, could not be distinguished by the 87-base-pair reads and were therefore excluded. Immune exposure information for the cohort was limited to CMV serostatus. According to a later analysis, parvovirus B19, influenza, CMV and Epstein-Barr virus appeared linked to several top co-occurrence clusters. An association between a missense DCLRE1C variant and V-gene and J-gene trimming of TCR beta chains was found in a later genetic analysis and replicated in an independent cohort. Correlated functional status among segregating V segments might be attributable to linkage disequilibrium, but an unknown experimental factor could not be ruled out.

In total, just over 650 healthy bone marrow donors made up the cohort. At the time of sampling, all cohort members were nominally healthy, though unrecorded immune exposures were likely present. The donor was CMV seropositive and belonged to the group of 250 to 300 seropositive cohort members. Each donor provided a peripheral blood sample, and peripheral blood mononuclear cells were used for TCR beta sequencing. The Qiagen DNeasy Blood Extraction Kit was used to extract genomic DNA from the blood cell samples. The library was obtained by the immunoSEQ multiplex PCR assay. The multiplex PCR relied on a mix of 60 forward primers for TCR Vbeta segments and 13 reverse primers for TCR Jbeta segments. The CDR3 region of rearranged TCR beta genes was amplified from genomic DNA by a multiplex PCR assay. Amplified TCR beta libraries were sequenced as 87-base-pair reads on the Illumina HiSeq System. Per the original workflow: A later analysis counted about 80 million unique TCR beta chains across the 666 repertoires, and about 10 million of these chains were shared by at least two donors. Raw reads were error-corrected and collapsed into unique sequences by a nearest-neighbor algorithm in which closely related sequences were merged to remove PCR and sequencing errors. CDR3 sequences were aligned to IMGT reference sequences to assign V, D and J gene segments. Each retained sequence needed at least a six-nucleotide match to both a V gene segment and a J gene segment. Rearrangements were classified as productive when the CDR3 lacked stop codons and remained in frame with V and J, and all other rearrangements were classified as non-productive. Following IMGT convention, CDR3 was defined as the stretch from the second conserved V-encoded cysteine up to the conserved J-encoded phenylalanine. Sequences without an unambiguous match to a single V gene segment were excluded from the earlier analysis of about 600 of the donors. In an earlier analysis of around 590 of the donors, a V segment was called functional when productive rearrangements were above 56.7%, and segregating when the standard deviation between donors exceeded 5%. A statistical classification framework was developed to diagnose cytomegalovirus status using the catalog of TCR beta chain sequences. In a later analysis, TCR nucleotide sequences were compared against IMGT/GENE-DB human TR gene sequences so that V and J genes could be assigned. In a later analysis, CDR3 sequences and most-parsimonious VDJ recombination scenarios were assigned using the TCRdist pipeline. In a later analysis, each TCR beta chain was defined by its CDR3 amino acid sequence together with its V-gene family, and reads without a unique V-gene family were excluded. As a way to deal with suspected cross-contamination and a sequencing artifact, a later analysis dropped 500 to 700 nucleotide sequences that were highly shared and had low generation probability. For each public chain, a later analysis derived a clonal expansion index from normalized ranks of inferred template counts within each repertoire. Generation probabilities in a later analysis came from a VDJ recombination model fitted to out-of-frame rearrangements, and those results were checked against IGoR. In a later analysis, TCR-TCR, TCR-HLA and TCR-CMV co-occurrence was scored with hypergeometric tests, and a repertoire-size bias correction was applied to TCR pairs. False discovery rates were estimated in a later analysis by permuting HLA or CMV assignments 20 times. A later analysis grouped co-occurring TCRs with DBSCAN, adding TCRdist sequence similarity when clustering within HLA-allele-positive subsets. Repertoires with fewer than 30,000 or more than 120,000 public chains were left out of co-occurrence clustering, as were about five repertoires with anomalous nucleotide sharing. TCRdb stores this immuneACCESS table with in-frame sequences only. Part of the clones is absent; in the studies checked, under half of the shortfall reflects unresolved V genes, and no reason is known for the rest. V and J calls and clone size are as listed in that table; D and trimming were resolved from the DNA. The table for this sample lists fewer than 85,000 clones; under 80% of them were counted only once. The ten top clones hold roughly 6% of the sample.

The rearrangement joined TRBV9 to TRBJ2-7, with 8 bases in between that match TRBD2. The sequenced sample was PBMCs. This receptor was taken from a male donor in good health and CMV-seropositive. The sequence in DNA is TGTGCCAGCAGCCCTAGTGGGGCGGGGGGCCAAGAGCAGTACTTC. This yields the protein CASSPSGAGGQEQYF.